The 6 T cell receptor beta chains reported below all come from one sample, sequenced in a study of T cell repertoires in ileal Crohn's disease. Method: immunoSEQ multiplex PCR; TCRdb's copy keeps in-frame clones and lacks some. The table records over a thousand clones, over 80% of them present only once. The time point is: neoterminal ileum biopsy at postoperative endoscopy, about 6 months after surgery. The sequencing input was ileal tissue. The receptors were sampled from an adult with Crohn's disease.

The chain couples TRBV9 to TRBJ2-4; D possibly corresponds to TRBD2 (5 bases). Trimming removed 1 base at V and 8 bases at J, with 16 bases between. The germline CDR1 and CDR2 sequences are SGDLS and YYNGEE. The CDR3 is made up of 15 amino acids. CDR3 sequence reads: CASSVSGLASHIQYF. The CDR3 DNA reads TGTGCCAGCAGCGTATCTGGGCTAGCAAGCCACATTCAGTACTTC. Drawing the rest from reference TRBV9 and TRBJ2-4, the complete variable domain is DSGVTQTPKHLITATGQRVTLRCSPRSGDLSVYWYQQSLDQGLQFLIQYYNGEERAKGNILERFSAQQFPDLHSELNLSSLELGDSALYFCASSVSGLASHIQYFGAGTRLSVL.

CDR3 bases: TGTGCCAGCAGCTCCTCCGAGCGGGGGGGCACAGATACGCAGTATTTT. Translation: CASSSSERGGTDTQYF. The V call is TRBV9, the J call TRBJ2-3, with 9 bases identical to TRBD2. With V trimmed by 4 bases and J by 1 base, 7 bases remained unmatched. Per germline, CDR1 SGDLS and CDR2 YYNGEE. There are 16 residues in the CDR3.

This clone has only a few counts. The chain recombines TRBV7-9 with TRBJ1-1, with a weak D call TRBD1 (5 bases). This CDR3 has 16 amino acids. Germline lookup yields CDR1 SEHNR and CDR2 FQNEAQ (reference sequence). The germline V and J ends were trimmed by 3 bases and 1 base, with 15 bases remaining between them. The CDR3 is CASSLATGHQNTEAFF. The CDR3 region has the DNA TGTGCCAGCAGCTTGGCCACCGGACACCAGAACACTGAAGCTTTCTTT. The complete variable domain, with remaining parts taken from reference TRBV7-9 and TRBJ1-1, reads DTGVSQNPRHKITKRGQNVTFRCDPISEHNRLYWYRQTLGQGPEFLTYFQNEAQLEKSRLLSDRFSAERPKGSFSTLEIQRTEQGDSAMYLCASSLATGHQNTEAFFGQGTRLTVV.

The CDR3 reads CSVDGQHSYEQYF. The CDR3 bases are TGCAGCGTTGATGGACAGCATAGCTACGAGCAGTACTTC. The V gene is TRBV29-1, the J gene TRBJ2-7; possibly TRBD1 for D (6 bases). V lost 3 bases, J lost 3 bases, and 12 bases lay in between. Germline values: CDR1 SQVTM, CDR2 ANQGSEA. The CDR3 length is 13 residues.

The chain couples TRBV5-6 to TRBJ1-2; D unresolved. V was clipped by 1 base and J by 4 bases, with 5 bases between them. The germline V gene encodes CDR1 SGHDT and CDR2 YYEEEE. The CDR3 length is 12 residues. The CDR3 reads CASSLRVYGYTF. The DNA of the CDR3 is TGTGCCAGCAGCTTGCGGGTCTATGGCTACACCTTC.

As DNA, the CDR3 is TGTGCCAGCAGTGGACAGAGTGGGGCAGATACGCAGTATTTT. It codes for CASSGQSGADTQYF. The genes are TRBV6-1 and TRBJ2-3; D might be TRBD1 (5 bases). V lost 4 bases to trimming and J lost 4 bases, with 12 bases between them. This CDR3 spans 14 amino acids. The germline V gene encodes CDR1 MNHNS and CDR2 SASEGT.